This T cell receptor (beta chain) was sequenced for a study of CD8 T cells in ankylosing spondylitis (dated by TCRdb to 2017 to 2019). Context from the whole study: T cell receptor beta repertoires were profiled in healthy donors and ankylosing spondylitis patients so that disease-linked TCR variants could be found. Samples of peripheral blood were taken, and for ankylosing spondylitis patients, synovial fluid was collected as well. The whole study cohort included under 140 healthy donors and about two dozen ankylosing spondylitis patients. Beyond this particular receptor, the publication reports: Some of the motif variants had been reported before in the synovial fluid and blood of reactive arthritis patients, a finding that suggests common disease-initiation mechanisms. Blood from ankylosing spondylitis patients appeared to be characterized by a TCR beta motif made up of seven or eight highly homologous amino acid variants. The disease-linked clones had a CD8+ phenotype and were found at relatively low frequencies in peripheral blood. Significant enrichment of the disease-linked clones was reported in matched synovial fluid samples from ankylosing spondylitis patients.

This clonotype was seen a handful of times. What antigen it recognizes has not been identified. Base-call qualities are not available, and no considerably larger clone is one nucleotide away. Sequencing was carried out with an Illumina HiSeq 2500. TCR beta libraries were prepared by quantitative 5'-RACE with molecular barcodes. On the authors' methods: A new computational method based on a probabilistic model of VDJ rearrangement was used to identify disease-linked TCR variants. The public reads were run again by TCRdb, first through fastp at Q25 and then through MiXCR, and only productive beta chains were kept. Records with the same CDR3 protein are collapsed into one entry carrying the most frequent genes and DNA. The authors' filters were not applied to this entry. The sample table records hundreds of thousands of distinct CDR3 sequences; 17% of these occur just once. Approximately 1% of the sample belongs to the ten largest clones.

This clonotype was obtained from a male donor with ankylosing spondylitis. What was sequenced was blood, either unsorted or a sorted T cell fraction (not recorded which).

The nucleotide sequence is given as TGCGCCAGCAGCAACGCCGGGACAGGGCTAGCTGGGGCCAACGTCCTGACTTTC. The translation is CASSNAGTGLAGANVLTF. The chain uses TRBV5-1 and TRBJ2-6, with 9 bases aligning to TRBD1. There are 18 amino acids in the CDR3, from cysteine to phenylalanine inclusive. The only DNA kept is the CDR3, 54 bases in frame from the first base. The germline V gene sets CDR1 to SGHRS and CDR2 to YFSETQ. Unmatched junction bases come to 10, with V trimmed by 4 bases and J by 2 bases.